One sample yielded the 7 T cell receptor beta chains listed below, sequenced in a study of T cells after yellow fever vaccination. TCRdb recomputed calls from the 5' RACE reads with MiXCR, one row per CDR3 protein. The sample records a few hundred thousand distinct CDR3 sequences, roughly 13% being singletons. This sample comprised CD4+ T cells sorted from PBMCs, obtained 45 days after the yellow fever booster vaccination. The receptors come from a man under 40 who received the YFV17D yellow fever vaccine.

This clonotype has only one observation. V gene TRBV7-9 combines with J gene TRBJ2-5, with 7 bases fitting TRBD2. CDR1 is SEHNR, CDR2 FQNEAQ, per germline (reference sequence). Trimming cost V 7 bases and J 11 bases; bases outside gene matches: 16. There are 14 residues in the CDR3. The DNA of the CDR3 is TGTGCCAGCACCCCCGGGACTATCCGTGGGACGCAGTACTTC. It specifies CASTPGTIRGTQYF.

This clonotype has a handful of counts. This rearrangement joins TRBV20-1 to TRBJ2-3; possible D gene TRBD1, 6 bases. Trimming stripped 0 bases from V and 2 bases from J, with 15 bases between. Germline loops: CDR1 DFQATT, CDR2 SNEGSKA (reference sequence). CDR3 length equals 16 residues. CDR3 coding DNA: TGCAGTGCTAGAGACCGTGTTGTGGGGGCCACAGATACGCAGTATTTT. Protein: CSARDRVVGATDTQYF.

The chain carries TRBV20-1 and TRBJ2-7; 7 bases align to TRBD1. Germline CDR1 DFQATT, CDR2 SNEGSKA (reference sequence). The ends lost 2 bases at V and 0 bases at J; junction bases unmatched: 4. The CDR3 runs 14 residues. The CDR3 DNA follows: TGCAGTGCTAGACCGGGACAGAGCTCCTACGAGCAGTACTTC. This gives the protein CSARPGQSSYEQYF.

This chain joins TRBV28 and TRBJ2-7, with D maybe TRBD1 (6 bases). Trimming removed 6 bases at V and 0 bases at J, with 15 bases between. CDR3 length: 15 amino acids. The germline gives CDR1 MDHEN, CDR2 SYDVKM. The CDR3 DNA is TGTGCCAGCAGCCCTGGGGGCCGAAGCTCCTACGAGCAGTACTTC. It is translated as CASSPGGRSSYEQYF.

As concerns this clonotype: The germline gene is not matched at one end of the junction; a read error may be the cause. The chain carries TRBV5-1 and TRBJ2-2, with a possible D match to TRBD1 (6 bases). Germline V gene sequence: CDR1 SGHRS, CDR2 YFSETQ. The CDR3 runs 15 residues. This chain's CDR3 is CTSRDGGFNTGELFF. CDR3 nucleotide sequence: TGCACCAGCAGGGATGGGGGCTTCAACACCGGGGAGCTGTTTTTT.

V gene TRBV5-5 combines with J gene TRBJ1-1; no definite D call. V dropped 1 base and J dropped 7 bases, with 11 bases sitting between them. This CDR3 has 13 amino acids. Germline V gives CDR1 SGHKS, CDR2 YYEKEE (reference sequence). The CDR3 sequence: CASSLFGSGEAFF. The CDR3 nucleotides read TGTGCCAGCAGCTTGTTTGGGTCCGGTGAAGCTTTCTTT.

The chain combines TRBV2 with TRBJ1-6, with 9 bases matching TRBD1. The trim removed 5 bases at V and 9 bases at J, leaving 5 bases unmatched. CDR3 size: 14 residues. Germline-derived CDR1 and CDR2 are SNHLY and FYNNEI. The DNA for the CDR3 is TGTGCCAGCAGTCGGGACAGGGCAAGTTCACCCCTCCACTTT. Protein: CASSRDRASSPLHF.